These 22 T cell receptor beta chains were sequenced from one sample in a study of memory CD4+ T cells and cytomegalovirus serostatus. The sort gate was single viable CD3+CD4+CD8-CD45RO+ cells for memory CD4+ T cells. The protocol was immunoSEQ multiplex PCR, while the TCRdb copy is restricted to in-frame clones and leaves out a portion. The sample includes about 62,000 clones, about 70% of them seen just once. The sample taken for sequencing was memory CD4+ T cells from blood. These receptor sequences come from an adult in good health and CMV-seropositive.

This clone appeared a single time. In DNA, the CDR3 is TGTGCCAGTAGTGGGAAACAGGGACTTCACACTGAAGCTTTCTTT. This translates into CASSGKQGLHTEAFF. The V gene is TRBV19, the J gene TRBJ1-1; possible D gene TRBD1, 6 bases. This CDR3 contains 15 residues. V lost 5 bases and J 3 bases, leaving 16 bases between the germline ends. Germline V gene data show CDR1 as LNHDA and CDR2 as SQIVND (reference sequence).

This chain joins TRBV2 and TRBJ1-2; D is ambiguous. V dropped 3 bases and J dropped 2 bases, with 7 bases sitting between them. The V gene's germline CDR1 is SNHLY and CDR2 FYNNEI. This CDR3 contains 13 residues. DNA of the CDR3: TGTGCCAGCAGTGAGGGAGGGAACTATGGCTACACCTTC. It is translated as CASSEGGNYGYTF.

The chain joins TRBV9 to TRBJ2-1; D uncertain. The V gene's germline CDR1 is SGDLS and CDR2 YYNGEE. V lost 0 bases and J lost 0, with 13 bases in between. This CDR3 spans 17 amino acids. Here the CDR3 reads CASSVASGTSSYNEQFF. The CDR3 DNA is TGTGCCAGCAGCGTAGCCTCAGGTACGAGCTCCTACAATGAGCAGTTCTTC.

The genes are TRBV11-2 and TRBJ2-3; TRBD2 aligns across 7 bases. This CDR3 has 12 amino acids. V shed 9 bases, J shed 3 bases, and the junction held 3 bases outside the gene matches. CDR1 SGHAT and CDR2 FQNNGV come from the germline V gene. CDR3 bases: TGTGCCAGTGGGGGGGAGACAGATACGCAGTATTTT. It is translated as CASGGETDTQYF.

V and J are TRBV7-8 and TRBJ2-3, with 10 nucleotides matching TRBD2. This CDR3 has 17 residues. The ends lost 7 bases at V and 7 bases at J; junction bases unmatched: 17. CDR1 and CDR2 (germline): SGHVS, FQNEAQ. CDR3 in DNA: TGTGCCAGCACCTCCCGTCCCCCCGGGACTAGCGTGAATACGCAGTATTTT. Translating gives CASTSRPPGTSVNTQYF.

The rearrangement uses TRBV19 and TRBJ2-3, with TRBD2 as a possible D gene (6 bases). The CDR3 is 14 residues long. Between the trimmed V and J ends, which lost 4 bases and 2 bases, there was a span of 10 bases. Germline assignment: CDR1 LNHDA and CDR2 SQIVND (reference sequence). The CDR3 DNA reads TGTGCCAGTAGTAGTGCGGGGTTCACAGATACGCAGTATTTT. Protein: CASSSAGFTDTQYF.

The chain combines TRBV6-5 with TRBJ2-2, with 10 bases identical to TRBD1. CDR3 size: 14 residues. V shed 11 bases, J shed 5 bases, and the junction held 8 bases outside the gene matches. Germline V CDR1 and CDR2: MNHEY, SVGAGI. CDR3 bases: TGTGCCTCCCTAGGACAGGGGGGGACCGGGGAGCTGTTTTTT. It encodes CASLGQGGTGELFF.

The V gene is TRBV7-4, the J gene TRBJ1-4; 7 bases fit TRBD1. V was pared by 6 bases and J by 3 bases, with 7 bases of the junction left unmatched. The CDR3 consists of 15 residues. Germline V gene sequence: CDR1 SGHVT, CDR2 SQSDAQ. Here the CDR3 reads CASSSGTASNEKLFF. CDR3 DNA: TGTGCCAGCAGTTCCGGGACAGCCTCTAATGAAAAACTGTTTTTT.

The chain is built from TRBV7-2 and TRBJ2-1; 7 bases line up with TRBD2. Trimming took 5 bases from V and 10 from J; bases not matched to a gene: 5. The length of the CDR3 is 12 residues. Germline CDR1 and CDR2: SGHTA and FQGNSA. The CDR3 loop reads CASSLSGSEQFF. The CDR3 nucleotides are TGTGCCAGCAGCCTTAGCGGGTCGGAGCAGTTCTTC.

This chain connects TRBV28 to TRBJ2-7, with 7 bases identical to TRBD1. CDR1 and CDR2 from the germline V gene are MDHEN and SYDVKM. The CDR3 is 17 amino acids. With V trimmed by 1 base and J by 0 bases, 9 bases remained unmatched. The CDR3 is CASSLYWPGTDSYEQYF. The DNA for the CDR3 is TGTGCCAGCAGTTTATATTGGCCCGGGACAGACTCCTACGAGCAGTACTTC.

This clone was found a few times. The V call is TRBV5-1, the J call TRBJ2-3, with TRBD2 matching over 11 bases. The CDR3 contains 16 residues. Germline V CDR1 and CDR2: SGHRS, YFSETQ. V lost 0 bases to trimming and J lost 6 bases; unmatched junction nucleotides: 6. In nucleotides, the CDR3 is TGCGCCAGCAGCTTGGGTAGCGGGGGGGTTCCCGATACGCAGTATTTT. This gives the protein CASSLGSGGVPDTQYF. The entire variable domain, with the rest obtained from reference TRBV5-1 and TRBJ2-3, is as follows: KAGVTQTPRYLIKTRGQQVTLSCSPISGHRSVSWYQQTPGQGLQFLFEYFSETQRNKGNFPGRFSGRQFSNSRSEMNVSTLELGDSALYLCASSLGSGGVPDTQYFGPGTRLTVL.

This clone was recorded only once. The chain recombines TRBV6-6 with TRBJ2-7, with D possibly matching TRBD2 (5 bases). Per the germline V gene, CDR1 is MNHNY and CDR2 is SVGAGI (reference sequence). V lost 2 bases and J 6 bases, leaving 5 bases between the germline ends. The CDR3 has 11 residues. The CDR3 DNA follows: TGTGCCAGCAGTTACCGGGGCGAGCAGTACTTC. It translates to CASSYRGEQYF.

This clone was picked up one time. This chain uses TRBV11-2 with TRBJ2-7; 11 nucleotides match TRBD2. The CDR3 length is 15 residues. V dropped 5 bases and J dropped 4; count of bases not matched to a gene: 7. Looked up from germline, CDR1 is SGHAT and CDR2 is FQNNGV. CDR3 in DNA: TGTGCCAGCAGCCCCGGGACTAGCGGAGTGTACGAGCAGTACTTC. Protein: CASSPGTSGVYEQYF.

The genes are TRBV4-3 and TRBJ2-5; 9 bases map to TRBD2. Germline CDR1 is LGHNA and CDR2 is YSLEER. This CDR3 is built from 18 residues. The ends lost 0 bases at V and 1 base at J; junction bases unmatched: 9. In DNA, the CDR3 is TGCGCCAGCAGCCAAGAGCCTCTGGTAGCGGGAGTCCAAGAGACCCAGTACTTC. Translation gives CASSQEPLVAGVQETQYF.

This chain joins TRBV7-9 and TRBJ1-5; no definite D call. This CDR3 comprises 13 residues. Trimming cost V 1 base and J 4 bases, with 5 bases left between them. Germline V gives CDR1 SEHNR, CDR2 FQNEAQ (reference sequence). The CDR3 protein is CASSLGVNQPQHF. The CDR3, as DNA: TGTGCCAGCAGCTTAGGGGTGAATCAGCCCCAGCATTTT.

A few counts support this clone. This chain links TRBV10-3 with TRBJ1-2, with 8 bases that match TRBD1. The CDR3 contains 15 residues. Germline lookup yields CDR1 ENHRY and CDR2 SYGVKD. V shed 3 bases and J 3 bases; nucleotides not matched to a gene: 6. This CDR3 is CAISDSTGDHYGYTF. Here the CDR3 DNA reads TGTGCCATCAGTGATTCGACAGGGGATCACTATGGCTACACCTTC.

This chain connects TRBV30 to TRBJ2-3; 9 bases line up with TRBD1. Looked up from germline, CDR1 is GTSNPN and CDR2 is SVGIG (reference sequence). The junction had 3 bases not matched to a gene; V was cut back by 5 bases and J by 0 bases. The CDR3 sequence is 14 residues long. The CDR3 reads CAWSGTGSTDTQYF. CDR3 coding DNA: TGTGCCTGGTCCGGGACAGGGAGCACAGATACGCAGTATTTT. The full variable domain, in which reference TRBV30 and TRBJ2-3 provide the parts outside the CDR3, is SQTIHQWPATLVQPVGSPLSLECTVEGTSNPNLYWYRQAAGRGLQLLFYSVGIGQISSEVPQNLSASRPQDRQFILSSKKLLLSDSGFYLCAWSGTGSTDTQYFGPGTRLTVL.

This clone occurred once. CDR3 in amino acids: CASSPRGDEYQETQYF. The CDR3 DNA reads as TGTGCCAGCAGTCCGAGGGGCGACGAGTACCAAGAGACCCAGTACTTC. The chain carries TRBV25-1 and TRBJ2-5; D may correspond to TRBD1 or TRBD2 (5 bases each). The ends were cut back, 5 bases at V and 0 bases at J, with 16 bases in the middle. CDR3 length: 16 amino acids. Germline CDR1 reads MGHDK; CDR2 reads SYGVNS.

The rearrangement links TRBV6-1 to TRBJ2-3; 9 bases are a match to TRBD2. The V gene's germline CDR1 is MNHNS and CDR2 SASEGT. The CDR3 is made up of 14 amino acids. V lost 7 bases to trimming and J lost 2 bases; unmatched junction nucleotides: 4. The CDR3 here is CASTAGGPTDTQYF. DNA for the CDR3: TGTGCCAGCACGGCGGGAGGGCCCACAGATACGCAGTATTTT.

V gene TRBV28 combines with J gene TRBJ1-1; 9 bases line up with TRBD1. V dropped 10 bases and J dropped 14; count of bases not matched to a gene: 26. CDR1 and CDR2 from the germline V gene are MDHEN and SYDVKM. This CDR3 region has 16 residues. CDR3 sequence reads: CATQKTGTGRDHRSFF. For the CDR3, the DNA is TGTGCCACCCAAAAGACAGGGACAGGGCGGGATCACCGAAGCTTCTTT.

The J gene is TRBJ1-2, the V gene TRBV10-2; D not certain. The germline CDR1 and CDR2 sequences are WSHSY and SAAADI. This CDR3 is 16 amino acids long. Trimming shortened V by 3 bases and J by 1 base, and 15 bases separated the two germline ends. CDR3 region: CASSEFTQTFNYGYTF. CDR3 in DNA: TGCGCCAGCAGTGAATTTACGCAGACTTTTAACTATGGCTACACCTTC.

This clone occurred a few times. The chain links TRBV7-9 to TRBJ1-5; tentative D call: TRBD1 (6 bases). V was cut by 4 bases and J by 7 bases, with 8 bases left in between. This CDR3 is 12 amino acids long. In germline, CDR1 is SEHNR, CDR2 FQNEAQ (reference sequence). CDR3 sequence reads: CASSSGEQPQHF. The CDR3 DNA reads TGTGCCAGCAGCTCAGGGGAGCAGCCCCAGCATTTT.